The 27 T cell receptor beta chains reported below all come from one sample, sequenced in a study of blood T cell repertoires in COVID-19. The method was immunoSEQ multiplex PCR; TCRdb's version includes in-frame clones alone and lacks a portion of them. There are 400,000 or so clones in the sample; about 87% occur only once, and about 3% lies in the top ten. Sequencing was done on a sample of peripheral blood. These receptors originate from a human donor in a cohort sampled during active COVID-19.

CDR3 in DNA: TGTGCCAGCAGAGTATTAGCGGTGAACACCGGGGAGCTGTTTTTT. This codes for CASRVLAVNTGELFF. V gene TRBV2 combines with J gene TRBJ2-2; TRBD2 might be the D (6 bases). Trimming left V 6 bases short and J 1 base short, with 12 bases between. The germline CDR1 and CDR2 sequences are SNHLY and FYNNEI. The CDR3 consists of 15 residues. The full variable domain, completed using reference TRBV2 and TRBJ2-2, is EPEVTQTPSHQVTQMGQEVILRCVPISNHLYFYWYRQILGQKVEFLVSFYNNEISEKSEIFDDQFSVERPDGSNFTLKIRSTKLEDSAMYFCASRVLAVNTGELFFGEGSRLTVL.

The genes are TRBV7-6 and TRBJ2-2; 10 bases agree with TRBD1. CDR3 length: 15 residues. Looked up from germline, CDR1 is SGHVS and CDR2 is FNYEAQ. Unmatched junction bases numbered 4, after V lost 5 bases and J lost 4 bases. The CDR3 DNA sequence: TGTGCCAGCAGCGTTGGACAGGGGGGCACCGGGGAGCTGTTTTTT. Protein sequence: CASSVGQGGTGELFF. Filled out from reference TRBV7-6 and TRBJ2-2, the complete variable domain reads GAGVSQSPRYKVTKRGQDVALRCDPISGHVSLYWYRQALGQGPEFLTYFNYEAQQDKSGLPNDRFSAERPEGSISTLTIQRTEQRDSAMYRCASSVGQGGTGELFFGEGSRLTVL.

This clone was found a few times. The chain employs TRBV19 and TRBJ1-1; 8 positions agree with TRBD1. The CDR3 loop spans 16 amino acids. Germline assignment: CDR1 LNHDA and CDR2 SQIVND (reference sequence). J gave up 4 bases and V 4 bases, and 11 bases lay outside the gene matches. For the CDR3, the DNA is TGTGCCAGTAGTAGGAAACCAGGGGGCGGAGGCACTGAAGCTTTCTTT. It specifies CASSRKPGGGGTEAFF.

V usage is TRBV2 and J usage is TRBJ1-2, with 7 bases fitting TRBD1. V shed 6 bases, J shed 6 bases, and the junction held 4 bases outside the gene matches. The CDR3 contains 12 residues. CDR1 SNHLY and CDR2 FYNNEI come from the germline V gene. The CDR3 is CASRATGDGYTF. DNA of the CDR3: TGTGCCAGCAGGGCAACAGGGGATGGCTACACCTTC.

The chain uses TRBV7-8 and TRBJ2-2; TRBD2 matches at 9 bases. The germline gives CDR1 SGHVS, CDR2 FQNEAQ. The CDR3 has 17 amino acids. With 0 bases clipped from V and 4 bases from J, the junction kept 6 bases outside the gene matches. This CDR3 is CASSLAVRGRGTGELFF. The CDR3 DNA reads TGTGCCAGCAGCTTAGCTGTTCGCGGGAGGGGCACCGGGGAGCTGTTTTTT.

The rearrangement joins TRBV29-1 to TRBJ1-2, with 7 bases matching TRBD1. Trimming cost V 1 base and J 1 base; bases outside gene matches: 3. This CDR3 has 14 residues. Germline CDR1 and CDR2: SQVTM and ANQGSEA. CDR3 DNA sequence: TGCAGCGTTGAAGTAACAGGGGTTAACTATGGCTACACCTTC. Its translation: CSVEVTGVNYGYTF.

The V call is TRBV6-1, the J call TRBJ2-3, with 7 nucleotides matching TRBD2. The V gene's germline CDR1 is MNHNS and CDR2 SASEGT. The CDR3 spans 17 residues. After removal of 0 bases from V and 2 bases from J, the junction contained 8 bases not matched to a gene. The CDR3 loop reads CASSEAGEGPITDTQYF. The CDR3 nucleotides are TGTGCCAGCAGTGAAGCAGGGGAGGGGCCAATCACAGATACGCAGTATTTT.

This chain joins TRBV24-1 and TRBJ2-1, with a possible D match to TRBD1 (6 bases). The CDR3 loop spans 14 amino acids. V was trimmed by 4 bases and J by 4 bases, leaving 10 bases between them. Germline V lookup: CDR1 KGHDR, CDR2 SFDVKD. This chain's CDR3 is CATSEGARYNEQFF. The CDR3, as DNA: TGTGCCACCAGTGAGGGGGCGAGGTACAATGAGCAGTTCTTC.

The chain carries TRBV3-1 (or the pseudogene TRBV3-2) and TRBJ2-7, with 8 nucleotides matching TRBD1. The CDR3 has 17 amino acids. Unmatched junction bases numbered 12, after V lost 1 base and J lost 4 bases. The germline CDR1 and CDR2 sequences are LGHDT and YNNKEL (reference sequence). The CDR3 DNA sequence: TGTGCCAGCAGCCAAGTATCCCTCTGGACAGGGCTTTACGAGCAGTACTTC. This translates into CASSQVSLWTGLYEQYF.

This chain joins TRBV18 and TRBJ2-3, with D unresolved. CDR3 length equals 18 residues. From germline, CDR1 is KGHSH and CDR2 LQKENI. Trimming pared 0 bases from V and 0 bases from J, leaving 16 bases between. The CDR3 is CASSPPVRLITSTDTQYF. The CDR3 nucleotides are TGTGCCAGCTCACCACCGGTCAGGTTAATAACTAGCACAGATACGCAGTATTTT.

V is TRBV12-3 or TRBV12-4 and J is TRBJ1-2; 8 bases map to TRBD1. The trim removed 6 bases at V and 6 bases at J, leaving 6 bases unmatched. The CDR3 contains 13 residues. CDR3 in DNA: TGTGCCAGCAGCCCGACAGGGGCGAATGGCTACACCTTC. Protein: CASSPTGANGYTF.

This clone came up a few times. The rearrangement uses TRBV28 and TRBJ2-7; weak D call: TRBD2 (6 bases). V shed 2 bases and J shed 0 bases, with 11 bases lying between them. This CDR3 spans 15 amino acids. CDR1 MDHEN and CDR2 SYDVKM come from the germline V gene. The CDR3 DNA follows: TGTGCCAGCAGTTTACCCGACGGGAGCTCCTACGAGCAGTACTTC. Residues: CASSLPDGSSYEQYF.

The chain has TRBV5-1 and TRBJ1-4; TRBD1 agrees at 11 bases. The length of the CDR3 is 15 residues. Trimming took 1 base from V and 8 from J; bases not matched to a gene: 4. From germline, CDR1 is SGHRS and CDR2 YFSETQ. The CDR3: CASSLQGQGDEKLFF. CDR3 DNA sequence: TGCGCCAGCAGCTTGCAGGGACAGGGGGACGAAAAACTGTTTTTT.

V is TRBV18 and J is TRBJ2-7, with D possibly matching TRBD1 (7 bases). Germline CDR1 reads KGHSH; CDR2 reads LQKENI. The CDR3 loop spans 14 amino acids. V was cut by 2 bases and J by 7 bases, with 15 bases left in between. CDR3 nucleotides: TGTGCCAGCTCACCAGGGCGGGACAGATCTGAGCAGTACTTC. Protein product: CASSPGRDRSEQYF.

This clone was detected a few times. The chain joins TRBV28 to TRBJ2-3; 8 bases are shared with TRBD2. Germline V lookup: CDR1 MDHEN, CDR2 SYDVKM. The CDR3 has 15 residues. V shed 6 bases, J shed 2 bases, and the junction held 7 bases outside the gene matches. The CDR3 DNA is TGTGCCAGCAGGTACCATAGCGGGGACACAGATACGCAGTATTTT. This codes for CASRYHSGDTDTQYF.

This chain links TRBV2 with TRBJ1-1; no clear D. The ends were cut back, 7 bases at V and 2 bases at J, with 14 bases in the middle. Germline assignment: CDR1 SNHLY and CDR2 FYNNEI. This CDR3 has 14 residues. The DNA for the CDR3 is TGTGCCAGCATCCCTGCGGGTAGAAACACTGAAGCTTTCTTT. This translates into CASIPAGRNTEAFF.

The V call is TRBV12-3 or TRBV12-4, the J call TRBJ2-7; D is perhaps TRBD2 (5 bases). This CDR3 has 10 amino acids. As DNA, the CDR3 is TGTGCTACATTCTCGGGGGAGCAGTACTTC. The encoded protein is CATFSGEQYF.

The J gene is TRBJ2-5, the V gene TRBV7-9, with D maybe TRBD2 (6 bases). CDR1 and CDR2 (germline): SEHNR, FQNEAQ (reference sequence). The V gene lost 2 bases and the J gene lost 3 bases, with 13 bases spanning the gap. CDR3 size: 15 residues. CDR3: CASSLRLLAEETQYF. The CDR3 nucleotides read TGTGCCAGCAGCTTAAGGCTGTTAGCGGAAGAGACCCAGTACTTC.

In its sample, this clone was seen once. V usage is TRBV5-1 and J usage is TRBJ2-1; 7 bases agree with TRBD1. The CDR3 contains 16 residues. Germline CDR1 SGHRS, CDR2 YFSETQ. V was clipped by 0 bases and J by 4 bases; unmatched bases: 7. CDR3 DNA: TGCGCCAGCAGCTTGGAAGGTACAGGGGAATACAATGAGCAGTTCTTC. Protein: CASSLEGTGEYNEQFF.

The V and J genes are TRBV19 and TRBJ1-3, with D possibly TRBD1 on 6 matching bases. CDR3 length: 14 amino acids. Deletions cut 6 bases from V and 1 base from J, with 10 bases between. Germline V gene lookup returns CDR1 LNHDA and CDR2 SQIVND (reference sequence). Here the CDR3 DNA reads TGTGCCAGTAGAACGACAGGATCTGGAAACACCATATATTTT. Translated, it gives CASRTTGSGNTIYF.

On this clone: A read error may account for a junction end that differs from germline. This chain links TRBV11-2 with TRBJ2-5; possible D gene TRBD1, 5 bases. This CDR3 has 12 amino acids. CDR1 is SGHAT and CDR2 is FQNNGV in the germline V gene. CDR3 region: CASSSGAVFKDF. Here the CDR3 DNA reads TGTGCCAGCAGCTCTGGGGCAGTCTTTAAAGACTTC.

This clone showed up just a few times. The chain uses TRBV3-1 (or the pseudogene TRBV3-2) and TRBJ2-1, with D maybe TRBD2 (6 bases). V was shortened by 1 base and J by 2 bases, with 18 bases between the two germline ends. The CDR3 covers 18 residues. CDR1 and CDR2 from the germline V gene are LGHDT and YNNKEL (reference sequence). CDR3 residues: CASSQVGEGGAPYNEQFF. CDR3 nucleotide sequence: TGTGCCAGCAGCCAAGTCGGCGAAGGCGGGGCTCCCTACAATGAGCAGTTCTTC.

V is TRBV3-1 (or the pseudogene TRBV3-2) and J is TRBJ2-5; 12 nucleotides match TRBD1. The V segment lost 4 bases and the J segment 4 bases; nucleotides outside the gene matches: 4. The length of the CDR3 is 15 residues. The V gene's germline CDR1 is LGHDT and CDR2 YNNKEL (reference sequence). CDR3 DNA: TGTGCCAGCAGCCCCGGGACAGGGGGCCTAGAGACCCAGTACTTC. Protein product: CASSPGTGGLETQYF.

This chain connects TRBV7-3 to TRBJ2-1, with TRBD2 identical over 7 bases. Germline CDR1 is SGHTA and CDR2 is FQGTGA. This CDR3 is built from 14 residues. With 10 bases clipped from V and 5 bases from J, the junction kept 11 bases outside the gene matches. The CDR3 loop reads CANNGGGSDNEQFF. The CDR3 DNA is TGTGCCAATAATGGCGGGGGTTCGGACAATGAGCAGTTCTTC.

The chain joins TRBV3-1 (or the pseudogene TRBV3-2) to TRBJ2-2; TRBD2 might be the D (6 bases). Trimming pared 0 bases from V and 3 bases from J, leaving 14 bases between. CDR3 length: 17 residues. Germline assignment: CDR1 LGHDT and CDR2 YNNKEL (reference sequence). The CDR3 DNA is TGTGCCAGCAGCCAAGATAGGATAGCGGCCTACACCGGGGAGCTGTTTTTT. It encodes CASSQDRIAAYTGELFF.

The chain combines TRBV4-2 with TRBJ2-3; 9 bases line up with TRBD2. With V trimmed by 1 base and J by 4 bases, 9 bases remained unmatched. This CDR3 region has 17 residues. Looked up from germline, CDR1 is LGHNA and CDR2 is YNFKEQ. CDR3: CASSQAGSGSGADTQYF. The DNA for the CDR3 is TGTGCCAGCAGCCAAGCGGGTAGCGGGAGTGGAGCAGATACGCAGTATTTT.

The chain carries TRBV3-1 (or the pseudogene TRBV3-2) and TRBJ1-2, with a tentative D call TRBD1 (6 bases). Trimming pared 5 bases from V and 8 bases from J, leaving 9 bases between. The CDR3 loop spans 11 amino acids. The germline CDR1 and CDR2 sequences are LGHDT and YNNKEL (reference sequence). Here the CDR3 reads CASSYRDGYTF. CDR3 nucleotide sequence: TGTGCCAGCAGCTACAGGGACGGCTACACCTTC.